This T cell receptor (beta chain) was captured by sequencing in a study of blood T cell repertoires in COVID-19. The wider study: Samples taken during acute and convalescent COVID-19 were collected in the United States, Italy and Spain. T cells, B-cell-depleted T cells, or PBMCs supplied cDNA or gDNA.

Original methodology: Reference gene primer amplification gave estimated nucleated cell counts. Profiled with immunoSEQ multiplex PCR; TCRdb holds only in-frame clones, not every one. That table gives V, J and clone size, and the DNA gave D and trimming. Found here are about 67,000 clones, 87% of them singletons; the top ten hold 6.5% to 8.5%. The TCR was taken from a man in his forties or fifties with active COVID-19. Sequenced: peripheral blood.

The CDR3 sequence is CASSSGTGGQPQHF. The CDR3 DNA reads TGTGCCAGCAGCTCCGGGACAGGGGGTCAGCCCCAGCATTTT. The gene calls are TRBV5-6 and TRBJ1-5; 11 bases are a match to TRBD1. V dropped 3 bases and J dropped 6; count of bases not matched to a gene: 2. Germline CDR1 is SGHDT and CDR2 is YYEEEE. The CDR3 loop spans 14 amino acids. The whole variable domain, remainder taken from reference TRBV5-6 and TRBJ1-5, is DAGVTQSPTHLIKTRGQQVTLRCSPKSGHDTVSWYQQALGQGPQFIFQYYEEEERQRGNFPDRFSGHQFPNYSSELNVNALLLGDSALYLCASSSGTGGQPQHFGDGTRLSIL.